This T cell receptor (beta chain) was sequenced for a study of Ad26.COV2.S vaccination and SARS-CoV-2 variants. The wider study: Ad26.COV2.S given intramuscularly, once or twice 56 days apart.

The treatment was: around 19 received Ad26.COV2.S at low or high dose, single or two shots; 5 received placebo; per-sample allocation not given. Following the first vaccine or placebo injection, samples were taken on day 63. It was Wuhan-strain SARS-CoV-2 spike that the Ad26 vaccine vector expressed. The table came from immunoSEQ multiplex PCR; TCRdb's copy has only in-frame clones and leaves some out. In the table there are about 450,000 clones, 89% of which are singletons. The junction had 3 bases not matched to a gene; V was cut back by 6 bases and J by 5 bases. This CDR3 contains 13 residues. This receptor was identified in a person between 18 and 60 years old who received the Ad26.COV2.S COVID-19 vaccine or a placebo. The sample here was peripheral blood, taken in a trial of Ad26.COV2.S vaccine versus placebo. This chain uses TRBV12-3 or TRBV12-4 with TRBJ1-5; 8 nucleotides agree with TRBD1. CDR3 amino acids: CASRAQGDQPQHF. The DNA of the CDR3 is TGTGCCAGCAGGGCACAGGGGGATCAGCCCCAGCATTTT.